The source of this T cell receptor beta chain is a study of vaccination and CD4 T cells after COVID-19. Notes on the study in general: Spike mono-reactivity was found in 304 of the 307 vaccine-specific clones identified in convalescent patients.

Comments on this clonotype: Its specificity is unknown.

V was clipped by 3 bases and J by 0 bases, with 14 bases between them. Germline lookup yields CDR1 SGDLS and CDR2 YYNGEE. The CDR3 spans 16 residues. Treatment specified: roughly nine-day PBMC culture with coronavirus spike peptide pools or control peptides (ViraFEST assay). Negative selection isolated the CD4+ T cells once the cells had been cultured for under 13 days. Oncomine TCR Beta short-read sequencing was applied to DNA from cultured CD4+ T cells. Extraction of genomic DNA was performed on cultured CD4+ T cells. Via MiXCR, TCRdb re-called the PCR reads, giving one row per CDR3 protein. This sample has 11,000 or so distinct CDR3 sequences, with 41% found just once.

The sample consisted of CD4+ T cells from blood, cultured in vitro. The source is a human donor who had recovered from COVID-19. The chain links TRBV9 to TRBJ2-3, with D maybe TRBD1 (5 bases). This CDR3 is CASSGAGFASTDTQYF. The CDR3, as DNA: TGTGCCAGCAGCGGCGCAGGGTTTGCTAGCACAGATACGCAGTATTTT. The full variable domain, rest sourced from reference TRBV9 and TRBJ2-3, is DSGVTQTPKHLITATGQRVTLRCSPRSGDLSVYWYQQSLDQGLQFLIQYYNGEERAKGNILERFSAQQFPDLHSELNLSSLELGDSALYFCASSGAGFASTDTQYFGPGTRLTVL.